Listed here are 27 T cell receptor beta chains from one sample, sequenced in a study of blood T cells in healthy people across ages. A second PCR, run for about 7 to 11 cycles, used a sample-barcoded 5' primer plus a J-beta primer mix. TCRdb re-called the 5' RACE reads with MiXCR, one entry per CDR3 protein. Of about 640,000 distinct CDR3 sequences in the sample, 35% to 50% were seen once. Sequences were obtained from blood. These receptors all stem from a man older than 75 in good health.

In its sample, this clonotype was seen many times. This rearrangement joins TRBV4-1 to TRBJ2-3; D unresolved. Between the trimmed V and J ends, which lost 5 bases and 8 bases, there was a span of 14 bases. The CDR3 is made up of 13 amino acids. Germline CDR1 and CDR2: MGHRA and YSYEKL. Written as DNA, the CDR3 is TGCGCCAGCAGCGACCTCCGGCTGGGTACGCAGTATTTT. Amino acids: CASSDLRLGTQYF.

This clonotype has a handful of counts. J is TRBJ1-4 and V is TRBV4-1, with D tentatively TRBD1 (5 bases). Germline V gene data show CDR1 as MGHRA and CDR2 as YSYEKL. This CDR3 spans 17 amino acids. The germline V and J ends were trimmed by 3 bases and 8 bases, with 22 bases remaining between them. The CDR3 region has the DNA TGCGCCAGCAGCCAGACGGGGACGAGGGGACGGGGGGAAAAACTGTTTTTT. Its translation: CASSQTGTRGRGEKLFF.

The rearrangement joins TRBV28 to TRBJ2-3; TRBD2 agrees at 8 bases. After removal of 6 bases from V and 4 bases from J, the junction contained 9 bases not matched to a gene. CDR3 length: 15 residues. The germline CDR1 and CDR2 sequences are MDHEN and SYDVKM. The CDR3 DNA is TGTGCCAGCAGGGTTGCCAGCGGGAGTGCAGATACGCAGTATTTT. Protein sequence: CASRVASGSADTQYF.

The chain carries TRBV7-9 and TRBJ2-3; 8 bases are shared with TRBD2. The germline V gene encodes CDR1 SEHNR and CDR2 FQNEAQ (reference sequence). The CDR3 runs to 13 residues. V shed 1 base, J shed 8 bases, and the junction held 2 bases outside the gene matches. CDR3 protein: CASSLGGLGTQYF. CDR3 DNA sequence: TGTGCCAGCAGCTTAGGGGGACTAGGTACGCAGTATTTT.

This rearrangement joins TRBV25-1 to TRBJ1-5, with D hard to call. The germline CDR1 and CDR2 sequences are MGHDK and SYGVNS. This CDR3 is built from 14 residues. Trimming took 0 bases from V and 1 from J, leaving 4 bases between them. CDR3 sequence (DNA): TGTGCCAGCAGTGAATATTTAAGCAATCAGCCCCAGCATTTT. This gives the protein CASSEYLSNQPQHF. The full variable domain, in which reference TRBV25-1 and TRBJ1-5 provide the parts outside the CDR3, is EADIYQTPRYLVIGTGKKITLECSQTMGHDKMYWYQQDPGMELHLIHYSYGVNSTEKGDLSSESTVSRIRTEHFPLTLESARPSHTSQYLCASSEYLSNQPQHFGDGTRLSIL.

J is TRBJ2-1 and V is TRBV28; 8 bases fit TRBD1. The germline CDR1 and CDR2 sequences are MDHEN and SYDVKM. The CDR3 extends over 15 amino acids. The V gene end was trimmed by 0 bases and the J gene end by 7 bases; junction bases not matched to a gene: 5. This CDR3 reads CASSLWQGARNEQFF. CDR3 coding DNA: TGTGCCAGCAGTTTATGGCAGGGGGCGAGAAATGAGCAGTTCTTC.

This clonotype was seen at least ten times. This sequence joins TRBV12-3 or TRBV12-4 and TRBJ2-3; maybe TRBD2 (7 bases). V shed 3 bases and J shed 5 bases, with 12 bases lying between them. This CDR3 has 14 residues. CDR3 sequence reads: CASSFGGAGDTQYF. The CDR3 bases are TGTGCCAGCAGTTTTGGGGGGGCCGGAGATACGCAGTATTTT.

This clonotype turned up a few times. The rearrangement links TRBV7-3 to TRBJ2-1, with unresolved D. The germline V and J ends were trimmed by 0 bases and 7 bases, with 7 bases remaining between them. The CDR3 sequence is 13 residues long. Germline V CDR1 and CDR2: SGHTA, FQGTGA. CDR3 DNA: TGTGCCAGCAGCTTAACAGGTCAAAATGAGCAGTTCTTC. It yields the protein CASSLTGQNEQFF.

The rearrangement links TRBV15 to TRBJ2-1, with 10 bases that match TRBD2. Germline V lookup: CDR1 LNHNV, CDR2 YYDKDF (reference sequence). J lost 12 bases, V lost 0 bases, and 8 bases had no gene match. The CDR3 consists of 15 residues. CDR3 amino acids: CATSRDMLAGAWQFF. CDR3 bases: TGTGCCACCAGCAGAGATATGCTAGCGGGAGCGTGGCAGTTCTTC.

This clonotype was seen a few times. This sequence joins TRBV2 and TRBJ1-2; tentative D call: TRBD1 (5 bases). The ends were cut back, 5 bases at V and 4 bases at J, with 20 bases in the middle. The V gene's germline CDR1 is SNHLY and CDR2 FYNNEI. This CDR3 has 16 amino acids. The CDR3 spells CASSYTSRSGPYGYTF. CDR3 nucleotides: TGTGCCAGCAGTTACACATCCCGCTCAGGGCCCTATGGCTACACCTTC.

To note about this clonotype: This may come from a read error, since a much larger clone is one base off. This chain connects TRBV6-1 to TRBJ2-3; 7 bases align to TRBD1. The CDR3 contains 15 residues. After removal of 11 bases from V and 3 bases from J, the junction contained 14 bases not matched to a gene. Germline V CDR1 and CDR2: MNHNS, SASEGT. The CDR3 region has the DNA TGTGCCTGCACTCCTGCCCCGACAGGGACAGATACGCAGTATTTT. Protein sequence: CACTPAPTGTDTQYF.

The chain combines TRBV6-1 with TRBJ2-4; D may correspond to TRBD1 or TRBD2 (5 bases each). V lost 5 bases and J lost 0, with 11 bases in between. Germline V gene data show CDR1 as MNHNS and CDR2 as SASEGT. This CDR3 has 15 amino acids. The CDR3 protein is CASSKEGLAKNIQYF. CDR3 DNA: TGTGCCAGCAGTAAAGAGGGGCTAGCCAAAAACATTCAGTACTTC.

The V and J genes are TRBV7-8 and TRBJ2-5; D is perhaps TRBD1 (6 bases). The length of the CDR3 is 15 residues. V shed 5 bases and J shed 1 base, with 14 bases lying between them. Per the germline V gene, CDR1 is SGHVS and CDR2 is FQNEAQ. DNA for the CDR3: TGTGCCAGCAGCCCACCAGACAGGCGCCAAGAGACCCAGTACTTC. Its translation is CASSPPDRRQETQYF.

This rearrangement joins TRBV20-1 to TRBJ2-3; 9 nucleotides agree with TRBD2. Per germline, CDR1 DFQATT and CDR2 SNEGSKA (reference sequence). J was trimmed by 8 bases and V by 6 bases; bases with no gene match: 18. CDR3 length: 16 amino acids. The CDR3 is CSADHWGREGQVTQYF. CDR3 DNA: TGCAGTGCAGACCATTGGGGGCGGGAGGGCCAAGTTACGCAGTATTTT.

The gene calls are TRBV20-1 and TRBJ2-5; 10 bases map to TRBD2. The CDR3 loop spans 13 amino acids. The germline gives CDR1 DFQATT, CDR2 SNEGSKA (reference sequence). V shed 6 bases, J shed 2 bases, and the junction held 3 bases outside the gene matches. The CDR3 here is CSAPAGGQETQYF. In DNA form, the CDR3 reads TGCAGTGCCCCAGCGGGGGGGCAAGAGACCCAGTACTTC.

The chain carries TRBV20-1 and TRBJ1-1, with D unclear. CDR1 is DFQATT and CDR2 is SNEGSKA in the germline V gene (reference sequence). V lost 2 bases and J lost 4, with 17 bases in between. The CDR3 is 15 amino acids. CDR3 sequence: CSARRRLPWGTEAFF. CDR3 in DNA: TGCAGTGCTAGAAGGAGACTGCCTTGGGGCACTGAAGCTTTCTTT.

This clonotype was detected only once. The rearrangement joins TRBV20-1 to TRBJ2-3, with 13 bases identical to TRBD2. The CDR3 loop spans 13 amino acids. V shed 5 bases, J shed 8 bases, and the junction held 4 bases outside the gene matches. Germline V gene data show CDR1 as DFQATT and CDR2 as SNEGSKA (reference sequence). Written as DNA, the CDR3 is TGCAGTGCTGGACTAGCGGGAGTGAGTACGCAGTATTTT. Its protein is CSAGLAGVSTQYF.

The chain uses TRBV5-6 and TRBJ2-5; TRBD2 agrees at 11 bases. Germline V gene data show CDR1 as SGHDT and CDR2 as YYEEEE. CDR3 length: 14 residues. Trimming took 5 bases from V and 5 from J; bases not matched to a gene: 5. For the CDR3, the DNA is TGTGCCAGCAGGGCCGGACTAGCGGGTGAGACCCAGTACTTC. Its protein product is CASRAGLAGETQYF. Complete variable domain (other parts from reference TRBV5-6 and TRBJ2-5): DAGVTQSPTHLIKTRGQQVTLRCSPKSGHDTVSWYQQALGQGPQFIFQYYEEEERQRGNFPDRFSGHQFPNYSSELNVNALLLGDSALYLCASRAGLAGETQYFGPGTRLLVL.

The J gene is TRBJ1-1, the V gene TRBV4-3, with D maybe TRBD1 (6 bases). This CDR3 is 17 amino acids long. With 4 bases removed from V and 3 bases from J, the gap between germline ends came to 21 bases. Germline-derived CDR1 and CDR2 are LGHNA and YSLEER. CDR3 residues: CASSPRDKRNLDTEAFF. For the CDR3, the DNA is TGCGCCAGCAGCCCTCGGGACAAAAGAAACCTAGACACTGAAGCTTTCTTT.

This chain uses TRBV7-9 with TRBJ2-7, with 9 nucleotides matching TRBD1. The CDR3 has 16 amino acids. Trimming removed 1 base from V and 5 bases from J; junction bases left unmatched: 9. CDR1 is SEHNR, CDR2 FQNEAQ, per germline (reference sequence). CDR3 region: CASSLGLGQGSHEQYF. In DNA, the CDR3 is TGTGCCAGCAGCTTAGGGCTGGGACAGGGTTCCCACGAGCAGTACTTC.

This clonotype was found many times. This chain uses TRBV2 with TRBJ1-2; D is unclear. With 7 bases removed from V and 0 bases from J, the gap between germline ends came to 6 bases. Germline loops: CDR1 SNHLY, CDR2 FYNNEI. The CDR3 has 12 amino acids. CDR3 coding DNA: TGTGCCAGCAAAGGGACTAACTATGGCTACACCTTC. Translating it yields CASKGTNYGYTF. The full variable domain, rest sourced from reference TRBV2 and TRBJ1-2, is EPEVTQTPSHQVTQMGQEVILRCVPISNHLYFYWYRQILGQKVEFLVSFYNNEISEKSEIFDDQFSVERPDGSNFTLKIRSTKLEDSAMYFCASKGTNYGYTFGSGTRLTVV.

The chain combines TRBV4-3 with TRBJ2-1; the D gene is possibly TRBD2 (6 bases). This CDR3 comprises 15 residues. CDR1 LGHNA and CDR2 YSLEER come from the germline V gene. Between the trimmed V and J ends, which lost 0 bases and 7 bases, there was a span of 13 bases. This chain's CDR3 is CASSQDGGMGNEQFF. The CDR3 DNA reads as TGCGCCAGCAGCCAAGACGGCGGGATGGGGAATGAGCAGTTCTTC.

Points on this clonotype: Given a much more abundant clone one base away, this may be a read error. The chain uses TRBV14 and TRBJ2-7; 8 nucleotides match TRBD1. The DNA end is a closer match to TRBJ2-5, so the J assignment may be wrong. The CDR3 runs 15 residues. CDR1 is SGHDN and CDR2 is FVKESK in the germline V gene. CDR3 sequence: CAGSQDRGMVETQYF. The DNA for the CDR3 is TGTGCCGGCAGCCAAGACAGGGGAATGGTGGAGACCCAGTACTTC.

This rearrangement joins TRBV7-8 to TRBJ1-6; D is uncertain. CDR1 and CDR2 (germline): SGHVS, FQNEAQ. This CDR3 contains 15 residues. V dropped 5 bases and J dropped 6 bases, with 14 bases sitting between them. The CDR3 coding sequence is TGTGCCAGCAGCCTCCTTGTTATGTCTAATTCACCCCTCCACTTT. Protein sequence: CASSLLVMSNSPLHF.

The chain employs TRBV6-5 and TRBJ1-1; 10 bases are shared with TRBD1. V shed 4 bases and J 4 bases; nucleotides not matched to a gene: 6. This CDR3 region has 15 residues. Germline CDR1 and CDR2: MNHEY and SVGAGI. This CDR3 is CASSFRDRGVTEAFF. Here the CDR3 DNA reads TGTGCCAGCAGTTTTCGGGACAGGGGCGTCACTGAAGCTTTCTTT.

The rearrangement links TRBV10-2 to TRBJ2-1, with TRBD2 identical over 7 bases. TRBJ2-7 matches the DNA end more closely, so the J call is doubtful. The CDR3 is 15 amino acids. Germline V gene lookup returns CDR1 WSHSY and CDR2 SAAADI. CDR3 amino acids: CASSEMGGCYNEQYF. CDR3 coding DNA: TGCGCCAGCAGTGAGATGGGGGGGTGTTACAATGAGCAGTACTTC.

The chain combines TRBV27 with TRBJ2-7; no reliable D call. Trimming removed 6 bases at V and 2 bases at J, with 17 bases between. CDR1 MNHEY and CDR2 SMNVEV come from the germline V gene (reference sequence). The CDR3 has 15 residues. CDR3 sequence (DNA): TGTGCCAGCAGCCAACCTGGTGCCAACACCTACGAGCAGTACTTC. It is translated as CASSQPGANTYEQYF.